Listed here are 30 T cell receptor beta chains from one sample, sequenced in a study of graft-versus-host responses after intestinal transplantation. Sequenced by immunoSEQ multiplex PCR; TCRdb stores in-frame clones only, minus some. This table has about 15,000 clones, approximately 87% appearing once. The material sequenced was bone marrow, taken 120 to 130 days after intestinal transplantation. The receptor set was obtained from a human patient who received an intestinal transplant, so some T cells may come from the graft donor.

CDR3 nucleotide sequence: TGTGCCAGCAGTTTTTACTCCTTCGGGGGACAGGGGATCTATGGCTACACCTTC. It codes for CASSFYSFGGQGIYGYTF. The genes are TRBV28 and TRBJ1-2; 10 bases fit TRBD1. Looked up from germline, CDR1 is MDHEN and CDR2 is SYDVKM. The junction had 14 bases not matched to a gene; V was cut back by 3 bases and J by 4 bases. The CDR3 spans 18 residues.

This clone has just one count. For the CDR3, the DNA is TGTGCCAGCAGCTTGCCGGGAAGCGGGGAGAGAAGCTCCTACAATGAGCAGTTCTTC. Translated: CASSLPGSGERSSYNEQFF. This sequence joins TRBV5-4 and TRBJ2-1; 7 nucleotides match TRBD2. The V and J ends lost 1 base and 0 bases, in that order; junction bases with no gene match: 13. CDR3 length: 19 residues. The V gene's germline CDR1 is SGHNT and CDR2 YYREEE (reference sequence).

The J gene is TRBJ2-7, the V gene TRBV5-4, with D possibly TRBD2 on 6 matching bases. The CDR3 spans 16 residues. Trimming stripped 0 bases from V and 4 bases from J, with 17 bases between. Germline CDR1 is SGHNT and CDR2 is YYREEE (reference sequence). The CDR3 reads CASSLEVGRAPYEQYF. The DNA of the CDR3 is TGTGCCAGCAGCTTGGAAGTCGGGAGAGCGCCTTACGAGCAGTACTTC. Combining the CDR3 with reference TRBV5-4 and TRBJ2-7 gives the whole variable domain ETGVTQSPTHLIKTRGQQVTLRCSSQSGHNTVSWYQQALGQGPQFIFQYYREEENGRGNFPPRFSGLQFPNYSSELNVNALELDDSALYLCASSLEVGRAPYEQYFGPGTRLTVT.

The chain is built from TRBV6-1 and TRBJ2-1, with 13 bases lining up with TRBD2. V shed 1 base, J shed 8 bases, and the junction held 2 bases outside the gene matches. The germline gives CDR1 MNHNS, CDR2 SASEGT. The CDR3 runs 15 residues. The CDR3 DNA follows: TGTGCCAGCAGTGAAGGGACTAGCGGGAGCGATGAGCAGTTCTTC. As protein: CASSEGTSGSDEQFF.

In nucleotides, the CDR3 is TGCGCCAGCAGCCAACTAGCGGGAGGGGGGCATTACAATGAGCAGTTCTTC. It translates to CASSQLAGGGHYNEQFF. The chain carries TRBV4-1 and TRBJ2-1, with 12 bases matching TRBD2. Germline CDR1 and CDR2: MGHRA and YSYEKL. This CDR3 is built from 17 residues. The V gene end was trimmed by 2 bases and the J gene end by 4 bases; junction bases not matched to a gene: 6.

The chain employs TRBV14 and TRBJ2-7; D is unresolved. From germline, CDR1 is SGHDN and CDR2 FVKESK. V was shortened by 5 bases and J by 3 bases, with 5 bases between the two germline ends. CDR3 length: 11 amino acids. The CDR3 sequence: CASSFGYEQYF. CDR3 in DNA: TGTGCCAGCAGCTTTGGCTACGAGCAGTACTTC.

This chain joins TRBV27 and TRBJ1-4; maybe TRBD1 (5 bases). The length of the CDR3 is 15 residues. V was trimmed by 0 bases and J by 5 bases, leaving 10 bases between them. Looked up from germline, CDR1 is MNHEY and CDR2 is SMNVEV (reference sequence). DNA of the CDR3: TGTGCCAGCAGTTTATCTGCCGGGGCCAATGAAAAACTGTTTTTT. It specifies CASSLSAGANEKLFF. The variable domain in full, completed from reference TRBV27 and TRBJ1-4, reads EAQVTQNPRYLITVTGKKLTVTCSQNMNHEYMSWYRQDPGLGLRQIYYSMNVEVTDKGDVPEGYKVSRKEKRNFPLILESPSPNQTSLYFCASSLSAGANEKLFFGSGTQLSVL.

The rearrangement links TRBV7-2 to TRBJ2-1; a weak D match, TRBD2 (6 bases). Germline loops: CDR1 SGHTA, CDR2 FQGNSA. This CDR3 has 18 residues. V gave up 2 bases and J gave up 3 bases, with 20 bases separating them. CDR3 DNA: TGTGCCAGCAGCTTATCCACCTGGGTAGCGGATCTCTACAATGAGCAGTTCTTC. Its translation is CASSLSTWVADLYNEQFF.

The CDR3 sequence: CASSEYRVAGAPRETQYF. CDR3 DNA: TGTGCCAGCAGTGAATATAGGGTAGCGGGAGCCCCACGAGAGACCCAGTACTTC. The chain employs TRBV25-1 and TRBJ2-5, with 9 positions matching TRBD2. The germline gives CDR1 MGHDK, CDR2 SYGVNS. The CDR3 totals 18 residues. Losses at the gene ends were 0 bases for V and 4 bases for J; bases not matched to a gene: 12.

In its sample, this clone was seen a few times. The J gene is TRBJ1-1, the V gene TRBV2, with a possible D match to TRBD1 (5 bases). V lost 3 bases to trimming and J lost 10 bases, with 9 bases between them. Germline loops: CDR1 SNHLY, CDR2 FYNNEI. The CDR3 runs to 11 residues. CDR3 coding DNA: TGTGCCAGCAGTGAGGGACCGCTAGCTTTCTTT. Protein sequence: CASSEGPLAFF. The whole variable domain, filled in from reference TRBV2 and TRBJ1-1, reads EPEVTQTPSHQVTQMGQEVILRCVPISNHLYFYWYRQILGQKVEFLVSFYNNEISEKSEIFDDQFSVERPDGSNFTLKIRSTKLEDSAMYFCASSEGPLAFFGQGTRLTVV.

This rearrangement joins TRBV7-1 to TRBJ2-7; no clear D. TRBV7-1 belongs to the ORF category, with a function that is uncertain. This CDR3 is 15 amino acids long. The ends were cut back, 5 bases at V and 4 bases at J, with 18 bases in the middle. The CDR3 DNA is TGTGCCAGCAGCCCCGGGTGGGGTTCCACGTACGAGCAGTACTTC. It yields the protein CASSPGWGSTYEQYF.

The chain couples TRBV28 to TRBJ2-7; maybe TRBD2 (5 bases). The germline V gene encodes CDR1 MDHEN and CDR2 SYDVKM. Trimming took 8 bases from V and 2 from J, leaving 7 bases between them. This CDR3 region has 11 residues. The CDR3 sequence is CASGLTYEQYF. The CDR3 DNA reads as TGTGCCAGCGGACTGACCTACGAGCAGTACTTC.

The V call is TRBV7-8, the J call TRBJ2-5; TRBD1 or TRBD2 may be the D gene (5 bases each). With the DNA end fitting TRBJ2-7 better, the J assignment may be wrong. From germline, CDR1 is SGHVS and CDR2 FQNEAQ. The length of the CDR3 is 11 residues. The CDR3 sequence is CASRGDYEQYF. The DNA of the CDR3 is TGTGCCAGCAGGGGGGACTACGAGCAGTACTTC.

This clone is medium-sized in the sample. The CDR3 sequence is CASSWSQAYGYTF. The CDR3 DNA is TGTGCCAGCAGTTGGTCACAGGCCTATGGCTACACCTTC. V gene TRBV6-5 combines with J gene TRBJ1-2, with D tentatively TRBD1 (5 bases). The CDR3 totals 13 residues. Germline V gives CDR1 MNHEY, CDR2 SVGAGI. Trimming took off 4 bases at V and 4 bases at J, with 10 bases between the two ends.

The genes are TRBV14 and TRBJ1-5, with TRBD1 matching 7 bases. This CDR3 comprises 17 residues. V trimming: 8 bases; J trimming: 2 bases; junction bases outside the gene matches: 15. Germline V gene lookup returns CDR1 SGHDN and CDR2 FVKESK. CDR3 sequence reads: CASPRGQDEEGNQPQHF. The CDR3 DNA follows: TGTGCCAGCCCTAGGGGGCAAGACGAGGAGGGCAATCAGCCCCAGCATTTT.

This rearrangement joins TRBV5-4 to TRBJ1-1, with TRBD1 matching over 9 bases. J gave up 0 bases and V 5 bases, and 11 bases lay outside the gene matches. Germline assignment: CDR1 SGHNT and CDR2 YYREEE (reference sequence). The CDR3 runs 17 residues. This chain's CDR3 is CASRVNRGRRLNTEAFF. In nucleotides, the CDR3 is TGTGCCAGCAGGGTCAACAGGGGGCGTAGGTTGAACACTGAAGCTTTCTTT.

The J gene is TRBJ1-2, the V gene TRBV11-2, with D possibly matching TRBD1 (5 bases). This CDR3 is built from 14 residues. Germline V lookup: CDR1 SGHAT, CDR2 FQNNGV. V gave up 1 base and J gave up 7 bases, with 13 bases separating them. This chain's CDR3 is CASSLGGEGRGYTF. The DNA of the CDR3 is TGTGCCAGCAGCTTAGGAGGGGAAGGACGTGGCTACACCTTC.

The CDR3 loop is CASSLPSDGVGETQYF. The CDR3, as DNA: TGTGCCAGCAGTTTGCCCTCCGACGGGGTGGGGGAGACCCAGTACTTC. The chain is built from TRBV28 and TRBJ2-5, with D perhaps TRBD2 (5 bases). This CDR3 spans 16 amino acids. V was pared by 3 bases and J by 5 bases, with 19 bases between. Per the germline V gene, CDR1 is MDHEN and CDR2 is SYDVKM.

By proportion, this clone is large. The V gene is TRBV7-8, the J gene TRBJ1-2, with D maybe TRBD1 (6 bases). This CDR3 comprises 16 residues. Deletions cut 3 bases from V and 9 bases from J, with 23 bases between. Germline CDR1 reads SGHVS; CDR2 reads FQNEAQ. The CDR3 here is CASSFTTDNRAVSYTF. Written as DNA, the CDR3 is TGTGCCAGCAGCTTCACAACCGACAACAGGGCCGTAAGCTACACCTTC. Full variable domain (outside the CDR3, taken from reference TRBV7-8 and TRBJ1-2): GAGVSQSPRYKVAKRGQDVALRCDPISGHVSLFWYQQALGQGPEFLTYFQNEAQLDKSGLPSDRFFAERPEGSVSTLKIQRTQQEDSAVYLCASSFTTDNRAVSYTFGSGTRLTVV.

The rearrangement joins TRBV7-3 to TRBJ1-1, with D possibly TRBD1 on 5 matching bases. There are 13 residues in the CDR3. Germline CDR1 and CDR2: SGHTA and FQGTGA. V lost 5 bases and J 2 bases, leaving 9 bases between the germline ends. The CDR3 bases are TGTGCCAGCAGCAACGGACAAAACACTGAAGCTTTCTTT. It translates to CASSNGQNTEAFF.

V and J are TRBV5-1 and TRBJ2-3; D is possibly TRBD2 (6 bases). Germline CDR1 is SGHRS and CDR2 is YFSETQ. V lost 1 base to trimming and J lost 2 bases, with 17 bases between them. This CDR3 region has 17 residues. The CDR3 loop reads CASSLFSGGRPTDTQYF. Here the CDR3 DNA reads TGCGCCAGCAGCTTGTTTTCCGGGGGAAGGCCCACAGATACGCAGTATTTT.

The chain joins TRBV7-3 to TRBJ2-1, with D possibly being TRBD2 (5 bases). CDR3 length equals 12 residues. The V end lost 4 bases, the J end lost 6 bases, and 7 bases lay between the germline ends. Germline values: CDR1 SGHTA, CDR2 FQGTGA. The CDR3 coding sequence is TGTGCCAGCAGCTCGGACTCCAATGAGCAGTTCTTC. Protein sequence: CASSSDSNEQFF.

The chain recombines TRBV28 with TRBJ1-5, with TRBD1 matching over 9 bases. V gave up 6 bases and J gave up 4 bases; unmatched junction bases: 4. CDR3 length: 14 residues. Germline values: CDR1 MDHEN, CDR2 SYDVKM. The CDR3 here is CASSLGQGNQPQHF. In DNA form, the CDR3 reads TGTGCCAGCAGCCTTGGACAGGGGAATCAGCCCCAGCATTTT.

CDR3 bases: TGTGCCAGTAGTATAGACCGGGACAGGGGCTGGAGCAATCAGCCCCAGCATTTT. It translates to CASSIDRDRGWSNQPQHF. J is TRBJ1-5 and V is TRBV19, with 10 bases identical to TRBD1. Germline CDR1 is LNHDA and CDR2 is SQIVND (reference sequence). CDR3 length equals 18 residues. V shed 0 bases and J 1 base; nucleotides not matched to a gene: 6.

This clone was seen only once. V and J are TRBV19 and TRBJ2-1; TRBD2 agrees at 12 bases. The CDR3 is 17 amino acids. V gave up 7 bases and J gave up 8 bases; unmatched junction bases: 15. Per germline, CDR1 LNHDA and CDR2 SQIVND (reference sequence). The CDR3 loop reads CASMGDRTSGILDEQFF. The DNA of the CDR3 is TGTGCCAGTATGGGAGACCGGACTAGCGGGATTCTGGATGAGCAGTTCTTC.

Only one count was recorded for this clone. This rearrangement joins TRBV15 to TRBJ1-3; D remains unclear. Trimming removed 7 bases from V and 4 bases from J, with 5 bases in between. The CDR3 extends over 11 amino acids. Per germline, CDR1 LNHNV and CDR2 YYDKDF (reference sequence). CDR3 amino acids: CATTQGNTIYF. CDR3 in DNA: TGTGCCACCACCCAAGGAAACACCATATATTTT. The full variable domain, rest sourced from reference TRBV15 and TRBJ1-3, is DAMVIQNPRYQVTQFGKPVTLSCSQTLNHNVMYWYQQKSSQAPKLLFHYYDKDFNNEADTPDNFQSRRPNTSFCFLDIRSPGLGDTAMYLCATTQGNTIYFGEGSWLTVV.

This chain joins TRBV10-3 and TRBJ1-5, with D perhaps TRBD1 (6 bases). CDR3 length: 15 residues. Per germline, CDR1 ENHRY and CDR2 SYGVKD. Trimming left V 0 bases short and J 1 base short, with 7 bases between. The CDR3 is CAISESTGSNQPQHF. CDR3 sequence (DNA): TGTGCCATCAGTGAGTCGACAGGCAGCAATCAGCCCCAGCATTTT.

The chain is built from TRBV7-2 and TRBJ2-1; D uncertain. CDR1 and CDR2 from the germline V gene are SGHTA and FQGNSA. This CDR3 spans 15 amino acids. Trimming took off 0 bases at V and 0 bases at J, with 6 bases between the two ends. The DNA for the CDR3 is TGTGCCAGCAGCTTAGCGTATAGCTCCTACAATGAGCAGTTCTTC. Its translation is CASSLAYSSYNEQFF. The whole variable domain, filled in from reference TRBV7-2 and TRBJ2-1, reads GAGVSQSPSNKVTEKGKDVELRCDPISGHTALYWYRQSLGQGLEFLIYFQGNSAPDKSGLPSDRFSAERTGGSVSTLTIQRTQQEDSAVYLCASSLAYSSYNEQFFGPGTRLTVL.

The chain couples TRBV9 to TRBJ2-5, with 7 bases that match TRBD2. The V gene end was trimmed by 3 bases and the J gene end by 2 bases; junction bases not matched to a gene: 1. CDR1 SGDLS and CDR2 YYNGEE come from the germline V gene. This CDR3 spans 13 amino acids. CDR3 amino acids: CASSAGGQETQYF. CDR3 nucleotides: TGTGCCAGCAGCGCGGGGGGTCAAGAGACCCAGTACTTC. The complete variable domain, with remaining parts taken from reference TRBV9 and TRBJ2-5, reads DSGVTQTPKHLITATGQRVTLRCSPRSGDLSVYWYQQSLDQGLQFLIQYYNGEERAKGNILERFSAQQFPDLHSELNLSSLELGDSALYFCASSAGGQETQYFGPGTRLLVL.

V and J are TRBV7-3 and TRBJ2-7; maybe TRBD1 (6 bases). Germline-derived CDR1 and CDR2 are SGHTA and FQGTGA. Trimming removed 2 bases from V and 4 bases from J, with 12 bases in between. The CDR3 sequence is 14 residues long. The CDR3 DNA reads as TGTGCCAGCAGCTTACAGGGGAGTGGGTACGAGCAGTACTTC. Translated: CASSLQGSGYEQYF.